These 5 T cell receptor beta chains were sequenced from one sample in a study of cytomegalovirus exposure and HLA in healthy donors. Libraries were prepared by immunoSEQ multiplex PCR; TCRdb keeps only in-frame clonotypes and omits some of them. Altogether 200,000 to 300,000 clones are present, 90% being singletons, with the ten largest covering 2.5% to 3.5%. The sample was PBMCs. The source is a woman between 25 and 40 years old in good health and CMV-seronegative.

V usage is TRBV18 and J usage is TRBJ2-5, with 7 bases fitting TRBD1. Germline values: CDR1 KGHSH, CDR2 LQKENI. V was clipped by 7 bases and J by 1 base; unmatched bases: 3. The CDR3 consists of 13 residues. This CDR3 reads CASYEGAQETQYF. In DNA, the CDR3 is TGTGCCAGCTACGAGGGGGCCCAAGAGACCCAGTACTTC.

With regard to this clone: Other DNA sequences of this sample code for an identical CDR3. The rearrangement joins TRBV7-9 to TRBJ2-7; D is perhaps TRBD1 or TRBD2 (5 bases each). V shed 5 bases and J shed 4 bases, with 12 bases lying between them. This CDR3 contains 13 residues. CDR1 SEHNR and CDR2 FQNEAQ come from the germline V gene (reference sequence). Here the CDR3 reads CASSPRDRYEQYF. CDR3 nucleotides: TGTGCCAGCAGCCCCAGGGACCGGTACGAGCAGTACTTC.

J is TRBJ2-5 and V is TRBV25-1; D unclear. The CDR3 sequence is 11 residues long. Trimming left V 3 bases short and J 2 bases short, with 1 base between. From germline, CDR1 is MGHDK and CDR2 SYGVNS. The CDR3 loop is CASSEQETQYF. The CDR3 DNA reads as TGTGCCAGCAGTGAGCAAGAGACCCAGTACTTC. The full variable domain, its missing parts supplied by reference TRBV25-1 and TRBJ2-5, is EADIYQTPRYLVIGTGKKITLECSQTMGHDKMYWYQQDPGMELHLIHYSYGVNSTEKGDLSSESTVSRIRTEHFPLTLESARPSHTSQYLCASSEQETQYFGPGTRLLVL.

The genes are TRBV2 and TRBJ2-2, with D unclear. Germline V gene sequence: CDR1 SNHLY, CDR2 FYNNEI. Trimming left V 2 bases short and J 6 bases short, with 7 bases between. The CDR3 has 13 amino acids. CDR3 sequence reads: CASSERFPGELFF. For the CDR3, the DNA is TGTGCCAGCAGTGAAAGATTCCCCGGGGAGCTGTTTTTT.

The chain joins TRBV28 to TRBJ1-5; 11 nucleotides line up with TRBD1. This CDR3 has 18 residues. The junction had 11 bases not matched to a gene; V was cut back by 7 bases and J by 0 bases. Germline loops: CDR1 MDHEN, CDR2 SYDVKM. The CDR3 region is CASKRTGGLLYSNQPQHF. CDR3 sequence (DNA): TGTGCCAGCAAGCGGACAGGGGGCCTCCTTTATAGCAATCAGCCCCAGCATTTT.